The clone carrying this T cell receptor beta chain was detected ten times or more. Its specificity is unknown. This specimen belongs to a study of regulatory T cells in long-lasting Graves disease. The study's findings and limits: Persistent disease samples used TRBV28, TRBJ1-2 and TRBJ2-5 preferentially.

V lost 1 base and J 1 base, leaving 8 bases between the germline ends. Germline V gives CDR1 MNHEY, CDR2 SVGAGI. The CDR3 is 14 residues long. Both iRepertoire HTBI primers and Arm-PCR of CDR3 regions were used to build the TCR beta libraries. MiXCR, applied by TCRdb to the multiplex PCR reads, yields one record per CDR3 protein. The table records hundreds of thousands of distinct CDR3 sequences, less than 20% of them present only once. Stated time point: newly diagnosed GD, antithyroid drugs for less than 3 months. TCR sequences were obtained from RNA taken from PBMCs. The same specimen was also included in a second study, on T cells in Graves' hyperthyroidism and ophthalmopathy. That report adds: TCR CDR3 underwent first-round RT-PCR with the HTBI primer set.

The gene calls are TRBV6-5 and TRBJ2-7; D gene uncertain. The origin of this receptor is a woman aged 25-40 years with Graves disease. This specimen consisted of peripheral blood mononuclear cells (PBMCs), obtained at new diagnosis, from a patient treated with antithyroid drugs. CDR3 amino acids: CASSYWTGSYEQYF. DNA for the CDR3: TGTGCCAGCAGTTACTGGACGGGTTCCTACGAGCAGTACTTC.